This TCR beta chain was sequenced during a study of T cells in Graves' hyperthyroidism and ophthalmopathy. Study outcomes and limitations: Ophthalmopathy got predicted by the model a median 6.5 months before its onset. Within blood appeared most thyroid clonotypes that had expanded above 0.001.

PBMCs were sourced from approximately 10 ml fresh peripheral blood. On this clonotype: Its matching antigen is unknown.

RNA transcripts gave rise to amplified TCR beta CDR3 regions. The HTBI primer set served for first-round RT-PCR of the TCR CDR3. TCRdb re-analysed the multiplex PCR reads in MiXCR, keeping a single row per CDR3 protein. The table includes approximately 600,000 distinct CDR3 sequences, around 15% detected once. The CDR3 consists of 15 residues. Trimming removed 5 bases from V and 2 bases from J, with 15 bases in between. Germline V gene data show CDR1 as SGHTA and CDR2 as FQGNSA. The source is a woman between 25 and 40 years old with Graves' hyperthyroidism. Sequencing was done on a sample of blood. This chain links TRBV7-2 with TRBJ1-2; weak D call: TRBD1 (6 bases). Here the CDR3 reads CASSLSATGNYGYTF. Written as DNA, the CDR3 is TGTGCCAGCAGCCTATCGGCTACAGGGAACTATGGCTACACCTTC.